Listed below are T cell receptor beta chains from one sample, sequenced in a study of T-cell memory formation after mild COVID-19. Via MiXCR, TCRdb re-called the 5' RACE reads, giving one row per CDR3 protein. Found here are some 410,000 distinct CDR3 sequences, more than 20% of them singletons; the top ten hold about 12%. Specimen: PBMCs or a T cell subset sorted from them (not recorded which). These receptors originate from an adult woman who had mild COVID-19 (a few samples of this study predate the infection). Cell type and time point are not known. Both conserved end residues are part of each CDR3. The D gene is left open where the match is weak. The listing skips clone size in some rows; elsewhere it reads once, few, many or a size class.

j_gene	v_gene	d_gene	abundance	CDR3nt	CDR3aa
TRBJ2-7	TRBV6-1	TRBD2	-	TGTGCCAGCAGCGACTGGACTAGCTCGGCCTACGAGCAGTACTTC	CASSDWTSSAYEQYF
TRBJ2-1	TRBV24-1	TRBD2	-	TGTGCCACCAGTGATTTTCGGCTAGCGGAGCCCAATGAGCAGTTCTTC	CATSDFRLAEPNEQFF
TRBJ2-7	TRBV12-3/TRBV12-4	-	-	TGTGCCAGCAGTCCAACGCGGAGCCTCTCCTACGAGCAGTACTTC	CASSPTRSLSYEQYF
TRBJ1-1	TRBV12-3/TRBV12-4	TRBD1	few	TGTGCCAGCAGCCAAACAGGGGGAGGTACTGAAGCTTTCTTT	CASSQTGGGTEAFF
TRBJ2-7	TRBV12-3/TRBV12-4	TRBD2	many	TGTGCCAGCGGGCGGCGGGAGGACGACGAGCAGTACTTC	CASGRREDDEQYF
TRBJ1-1	TRBV27	-	few	TGTGCCAGCAGTTATCAGTGGTACACTGAAGCTTTCTTT	CASSYQWYTEAFF
TRBJ2-1	TRBV6-2/TRBV6-3	-	once	TGTGCCAGCAGTTACGACCCGCAAGGGGCTGGCTCCTACAATGAGCAGTTCTTC	CASSYDPQGAGSYNEQFF
TRBJ1-1	TRBV18	-	few	TGTGCCAGCTCACCACAGTACGGGAACACTGAAGCTTTCTTT	CASSPQYGNTEAFF
TRBJ1-5	TRBV15	TRBD1	-	TGTGCCACCAGCAGAGGGCAGGGGGCGAATCAGCCCCAGCATTTT	CATSRGQGANQPQHF
TRBJ2-2	TRBV7-7	-	-	TGTGCCAGCAGCTTAGTGGCAGGGTCTCTAACCGGGGAGCTGTTTTTT	CASSLVAGSLTGELFF
TRBJ1-3	TRBV4-1	-	-	TGCGCCAGCAGCGGGGGAGTGAGAGGAAACACCATATATTTT	CASSGGVRGNTIYF
TRBJ1-6	TRBV20-1	-	-	TGCAGTGCTAGAGATTGGACTGGCCATAATTCACCCCTCCACTTT	CSARDWTGHNSPLHF
TRBJ2-1	TRBV5-4	-	few	TGTGCCAGCAGCTTGTCTGGGGGCAGATCCTACAATGAGCAGTTCTTC	CASSLSGGRSYNEQFF
TRBJ1-5	TRBV12-3/TRBV12-4	-	-	TGTGCCAGCACCCTGGGGGGGGGTCACCAGCATTTT	CASTLGGGHQHF
TRBJ2-1	TRBV12-3/TRBV12-4	-	many	TGTGCCAGCAGTTTAAGAGGAGGGGGGACGTACAATGAGCAGTTCTTC	CASSLRGGGTYNEQFF
TRBJ1-1	TRBV7-9	-	-	TGTGCCAGCAGCTTAGCGTCGGGCGGGGGCACTGAAGCTTTCTTT	CASSLASGGGTEAFF
TRBJ2-7	TRBV5-1	-	many	TGCGCCAGCAGCTTGGGCGGGACAGACGCCTACGAGCAGTACTTC	CASSLGGTDAYEQYF